This T cell receptor beta chain was sequenced during a study of T cells after yellow fever vaccination (dated by TCRdb to the late 2010s). Describing the broader study: The SMART-Seq v4 Ultra Low Input RNA kit was used to prepare libraries from fractions with low cell numbers. Bulk TCR alpha and beta repertoires were sequenced longitudinally to track T-cell clones before and after primary and booster YFV17D yellow fever vaccination. Two healthy male donors, one aged 18 to 30 and one aged 30 to 40 years, made up the cohort. Bulk PBMC replicates and cell subsets were isolated from blood drawn at multiple timepoints before and after both primary and secondary immunization.

Note on this clonotype: Its antigen is currently not known. No base-level quality is on record; no much larger clone is a single base apart.

The data were produced on an Illumina NovaSeq 6000. TCR cDNA was synthesized by 5'RACE template switching, through which a universal primer site and unique molecular identifiers were introduced. Priming for cDNA synthesis came from both the TCR alpha and TCR beta constant segments. Library amplification used two PCR steps, and the second PCR step added sample barcodes and sequencing adapters. Sequencing of the libraries was done on either Illumina HiSeq 2500 (2x100 bp) or NovaSeq (2x150 bp). Per the source publication's procedure: Demultiplexing of reads and collapsing into UMI consensus sequences were performed with MIGEC, and V(D)J alignment was carried out with MiXCR. Using edgeR on replicate PBMC samples, clonotypes were called vaccine-responding if FDR was below 0.01 and the log2 fold change was above 5 up to day 15. Each bulk clonotype was labeled CD4 or CD8 based on which sequenced repertoire, CD4 or CD8, contained the clonotype at higher abundance. The public reads were reanalyzed by TCRdb: fastp trimming at Q25, MiXCR alignment, in-frame beta chains only. Rows are combined by CDR3 protein, so each entry shows the most common genes and DNA. The authors' filters were not applied to this entry. This sample lists approximately 450,000 distinct CDR3 sequences; about 19% were detected once. The ten largest clones take up over 15% of the sample.

General study outcomes and caveats: Because only a couple of donors were included in the study, the extent to which the findings can be generalized is limited. A small fraction of clonotypes appeared in both the CD4 and CD8 compartments, likely as a result of convergent recombination. After the booster, most clones that had expanded after primary vaccination were detected again (roughly 95% of CD4 and around 88% of CD8), suggesting broad maintenance of memory. The secondary T-cell response was found to be weaker but faster than the primary response, with a peak reached on day 5 rather than on day 15. Computational filtering was required because FACS-sorted repertoires could contain abundant contaminating clonotypes from the bulk population.

The sample's treatment or condition, from its label and the paper: live attenuated yellow fever vaccine strain. Two biological replicates of bulk PBMCs were collected at each blood-draw timepoint. PBMCs were isolated from peripheral blood using a standard Ficoll-Paque protocol. TriZol was used to extract RNA from bulk PBMCs, from CD4 and CD8 fractions, and from dextramer-positive and dextramer-negative fractions. The junction shows trimming of 5 bases on V and 15 bases on J, and the gene matches do not reach 9 bases of it. Via the germline V gene (reference sequence), CDR1 is SEHNR and CDR2 FQNEAQ. Including the terminal cysteine and phenylalanine, the CDR3 comprises 12 residues. CDR3 DNA is the only sequence kept; it has 36 bases, read in frame from the first base.

The rearrangement joined TRBV7-9 to TRBJ2-1, and TRBD1 aligns with 8 junction nucleotides. The sample in question was PBMCs, obtained before the yellow fever booster vaccination. The receptor was isolated from a young man who received the YFV17D yellow fever vaccine. The DNA sequence is TGTGCCAGCAGCAAACCAGACAGGGGTCTGTTCTTC. Protein translation: CASSKPDRGLFF. Outside the CDR3, residues come from the reference TRBV7-9 and TRBJ2-1 proteins, so the full variable domain is: DTGVSQNPRHKITKRGQNVTFRCDPISEHNRLYWYRQTLGQGPEFLTYFQNEAQLEKSRLLSDRFSAERPKGSFSTLEIQRTEQGDSAMYLCASSKPDRGLFFGPGTRLTVL.